Listed below are T cell receptor beta chains from one sample, sequenced in a study of T cell responses to AZD1222 COVID-19 vaccine. The repertoire was sequenced with immunoSEQ multiplex PCR; TCRdb's copy has only in-frame clones and lacks some. The sample includes some 61,000 clones, about 90% of them seen just once. The material sequenced was peripheral blood, taken on day 0 of AZD1222 vaccination. Receptor source: an adult in good health. Each CDR3 is given with its conserved first and last residue. D genes are given only for firm matches. Expanded clones get a size class; other rows say once, few or many, or leave the size out.

clone size: .
D gene: .
V gene: TRBV9
J gene: TRBJ2-7
CDR3 DNA: TGTGCCAGCAGCGTAGATCATAGCTCCTACGAGCAGTACTTC
CDR3 protein: CASSVDHSSYEQYF

clone size: .
D gene: TRBD1
V gene: TRBV3-1/TRBV3-2
J gene: TRBJ1-1
CDR3 DNA: TGTGCCAGCAGCCTGGGACAGGGAGACACTGAAGCTTTCTTT
CDR3 protein: CASSLGQGDTEAFF

clone size: .
D gene: TRBD1
V gene: TRBV2
J gene: TRBJ2-5
CDR3 DNA: TGTGCCAGCAGTGCTCAAGGGGGACAGGGACGAGAGACCCAGTACTTC
CDR3 protein: CASSAQGGQGRETQYF

clone size: .
D gene: TRBD1
V gene: TRBV4-2
J gene: TRBJ1-2
CDR3 DNA: TGTGCCAGCAGCCCGCAGGGGGCAGACTATGGCTACACCTTC
CDR3 protein: CASSPQGADYGYTF

clone size: .
D gene: .
V gene: TRBV7-9
J gene: TRBJ1-3
CDR3 DNA: TGTGCCAGCAGCTTTTGGGGCTCCGTCTCTGGAAACACCATATATTTT
CDR3 protein: CASSFWGSVSGNTIYF

clone size: .
D gene: TRBD1
V gene: TRBV5-5
J gene: TRBJ1-6
CDR3 DNA: TGTGCCAGCAGCCACACGGGCGGGACAGGGGTCAGTTCCTATAATTCACCCCTCCACTTT
CDR3 protein: CASSHTGGTGVSSYNSPLHF

clone size: .
D gene: TRBD1
V gene: TRBV7-3
J gene: TRBJ2-6
CDR3 DNA: TGTGCCAGCAGCTGGGACAGCTCTGGGGCCAACGTCCTGACTTTC
CDR3 protein: CASSWDSSGANVLTF

clone size: .
D gene: TRBD2
V gene: TRBV27
J gene: TRBJ2-5
CDR3 DNA: TGTGCCAGCAGTCAACGAGGGGAGGGGACCCAGTACTTC
CDR3 protein: CASSQRGEGTQYF

clone size: .
D gene: TRBD1
V gene: TRBV5-1
J gene: TRBJ1-2
CDR3 DNA: TGCGCCAGCAGCTTGGGGCAGGGGGTGTATGGCTACACCTTC
CDR3 protein: CASSLGQGVYGYTF

clone size: .
D gene: TRBD1
V gene: TRBV19
J gene: TRBJ1-5
CDR3 DNA: TGTGCCAGTAGTATCAACAGGGGACTTCAGCCCCAGCATTTT
CDR3 protein: CASSINRGLQPQHF

clone size: .
D gene: .
V gene: TRBV9
J gene: TRBJ1-4
CDR3 DNA: TGTGCCAGCACCCCCGGGATCCAGGACGAAAAACTGTTTTTT
CDR3 protein: CASTPGIQDEKLFF

clone size: .
D gene: .
V gene: TRBV7-8
J gene: TRBJ2-7
CDR3 DNA: TGTGCCAGCAGCTCCTCCGAATCCAGGGCGTCCTACGAGCAGTACTTC
CDR3 protein: CASSSSESRASYEQYF

clone size: medium-sized
D gene: .
V gene: TRBV15
J gene: TRBJ1-1
CDR3 DNA: TGTGCCACCAGCAGAGGACAGGTTGAAGCTTTCTTT
CDR3 protein: CATSRGQVEAFF

clone size: .
D gene: .
V gene: TRBV20-1
J gene: TRBJ2-2
CDR3 DNA: TGCAGTGCTAGTAGGGGCACCGGGGAGCTGTTTTTT
CDR3 protein: CSASRGTGELFF

clone size: .
D gene: .
V gene: TRBV10-3
J gene: TRBJ2-1
CDR3 DNA: TGTGCCATCAGTACCAGGGGCGCCTACAATGAGCAGTTCTTC
CDR3 protein: CAISTRGAYNEQFF

clone size: once
D gene: .
V gene: TRBV6-5
J gene: TRBJ1-1
CDR3 DNA: TGTGCCAGCAGTTACTCCCCAGACAGCACTGAAGCTTTCTTT
CDR3 protein: CASSYSPDSTEAFF

clone size: .
D gene: .
V gene: TRBV6-5
J gene: TRBJ2-6
CDR3 DNA: TGTGCCAGCAGTTACCTACTCTCTGGGGCCAACGTCCTGACTTTC
CDR3 protein: CASSYLLSGANVLTF

clone size: .
D gene: .
V gene: TRBV2
J gene: TRBJ1-6
CDR3 DNA: TGTGCCAGCAGTGACGCGCAGGGACATAATTCACCCCTCCACTTT
CDR3 protein: CASSDAQGHNSPLHF

clone size: .
D gene: .
V gene: TRBV27
J gene: TRBJ2-7
CDR3 DNA: TGTGCCAGCAGTTTATTGGAGCAGCAGTACTTC
CDR3 protein: CASSLLEQQYF

clone size: .
D gene: .
V gene: TRBV19
J gene: TRBJ1-1
CDR3 DNA: TGTGCCAGTAGTACCGTACAGGGTTTGGGCACTGAAGCTTTCTTT
CDR3 protein: CASSTVQGLGTEAFF